This T cell receptor (beta chain) was identified during a study of blood T cell repertoires in COVID-19 (dated by TCRdb to the early 2020s). Background for the entire study: The collaborator samples originated in the United States, Italy and Spain and spanned the acute and convalescent phases of COVID-19. Samples were obtained from the ongoing ImmuneRACE study (first 160 participants) and from 1,200 or so subjects provided by 6 global collaborators. The repertoires were made available in a free public database intended to serve as a resource for research on the immune response to SARS-CoV-2. Where available, HLA class I and class II types were obtained from metadata supplied by the sample provider rather than from assay-based typing. The dataset comprised deeply sampled blood TCRbeta repertoires from subjects exposed to, actively infected with, or recovered from COVID-19. The prospective study material was composed of cDNA or gDNA derived from T cells, B-cell-depleted T cells, or PBMCs. The sample metadata nearly always contained a de-identified subject ID, COVID-19 status, age in years and sex. The full study reports these points: The amount of clinical and demographic metadata varied by source and participant and was provided uncurated.

V was cut back by 4 bases and J by 5 bases, leaving a gap of 15 bases between them. There are 15 amino acids in the CDR3, from cysteine to phenylalanine inclusive. Kept here is only the CDR3 DNA, which spans 45 bases and is read in frame from base 1. The germline V gene (reference sequence) provides CDR1 SGHKS and CDR2 YYEKEE. On this clone: Its antigen is unknown. No much larger clone exists at a distance of one base, and base qualities are not known.

TCRbeta CDR3 regions were amplified from genomic DNA using the immunoSEQ Assay, a bias-controlled multiplex PCR. Regarding the original processing steps: The number of nucleated cells in each sample was estimated from the amplification of reference gene primers within the assay. To quantify the absolute abundance of each unique TCRbeta CDR3 rearrangement, sequence reads were collapsed and filtered. For each sample, productive Simpson clonality was calculated as the square root of Simpson's diversity index across productive rearrangements. Sourced from immuneACCESS, this table was stored by TCRdb with only in-frame sequences that have V and J called. A share of the clones is absent; for the studies checked, an unresolved V gene accounts for under half, and the remainder has no known explanation. V and J calls plus clone size are reproduced from that table; the DNA served to infer D and trimming. This sample holds around 260,000 clones; around nine tenths were observed only once. Roughly 9.8% of the sample goes to the ten largest clones.

A second Seattle source provided samples from volunteer blood donors who had recovered from COVID-19. Collaborating institutions collected whole blood in K2EDTA tubes following their own protocols. For TCRbeta analysis, collaborator samples were shipped as frozen whole blood, as isolated PBMCs, or as DNA extracted from either sample type. The chain is assembled from TRBV5-5 and TRBJ1-4; TRBD1 is a weak D gene call, 5 bases matching. Specimen: peripheral blood. This receptor was taken from a man in his forties or fifties who had recovered from COVID-19. The CDR3 is CASSKPGGSNEKLFF. The bases read TGTGCCAGCAGCAAACCGGGGGGATCGAATGAAAAACTGTTTTTT. With all but the CDR3 taken from the reference TRBV5-5 and TRBJ1-4 genes, the full variable domain is: DAGVTQSPTHLIKTRGQQVTLRCSPISGHKSVSWYQQVLGQGPQFIFQYYEKEERGRGNFPDRFSARQFPNYSSELNVNALLLGDSALYLCASSKPGGSNEKLFFGSGTQLSVL.